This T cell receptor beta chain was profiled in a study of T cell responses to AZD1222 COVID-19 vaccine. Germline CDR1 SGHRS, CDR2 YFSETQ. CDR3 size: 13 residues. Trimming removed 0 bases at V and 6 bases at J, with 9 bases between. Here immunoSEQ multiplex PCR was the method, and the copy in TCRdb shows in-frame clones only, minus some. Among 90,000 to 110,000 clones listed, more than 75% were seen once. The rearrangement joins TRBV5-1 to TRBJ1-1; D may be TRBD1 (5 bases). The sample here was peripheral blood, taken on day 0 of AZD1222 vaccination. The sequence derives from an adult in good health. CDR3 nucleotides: TGCGCCAGCAGCTTGGTGGGGGAAGCTGAAGCTTTCTTT. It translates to CASSLVGEAEAFF.